This T cell receptor beta chain was profiled in a study of shared clonotypes between healthy human individuals. Study details: For every donor, three CD4 naive, three CD4 memory, two CD8 naive and one CD8 memory plates were used.

V lost 4 bases, J lost 6 bases, and 9 bases stayed unmatched. Germline V CDR1 and CDR2: SGHTA, FQGTGA. This CDR3 region has 15 residues. Produced via immunoSEQ multiplex PCR; TCRdb's table is partial and in-frame only. The sample records over 700,000 clones, about two thirds being singletons. The source of this sequence is a woman aged 30 to 39 in good health. This chain uses TRBV7-3 with TRBJ2-1; TRBD2 aligns across 7 bases. Material: memory CD4+ T cells sorted from blood. Documented subset: CD45RA-negative fraction. CDR3: CASSSPGGRANEQFF. CDR3 nucleotide sequence: TGTGCCAGCAGCTCCCCCGGGGGGAGGGCCAATGAGCAGTTCTTC. The full variable domain, with the rest looked up from reference TRBV7-3 and TRBJ2-1, is GAGVSQTPSNKVTEKGKYVELRCDPISGHTALYWYRQSLGQGPEFLIYFQGTGAADDSGLPNDRFFAVRPEGSVSTLKIQRTERGDSAVYLCASSSPGGRANEQFFGPGTRLTVL.